The following is a T cell receptor beta chain sequence with its context. Its antigen is as yet unknown. The ends were cut back, 2 bases at V and 0 bases at J, with 8 bases in the middle. Per germline, CDR1 SGHRS and CDR2 YFSETQ. There are 14 residues in the CDR3. The entry originates in a study of PD-1 blockade in classical Hodgkin lymphoma. On the study more broadly: It was nivolumab at 3 mg/kg, given intravenously every 2 weeks, that patients received. Findings and caveats of the study: Diminished baseline TCR diversity has been reported in newly diagnosed patients relative to healthy donors. By C4D1, CD4+ diversity increased significantly, especially in complete responders.

Profiling relied on immunoSEQ multiplex PCR, and the TCRdb table lists in-frame clones only, not all of them. The profile shows about 20,000 clones, 70% to 80% of them singletons. Time point defined: cycle 4 day 1 (C4D1), after about 6 weeks of nivolumab. Each of the patients experienced relapse following autologous stem cell transplantation, and their brentuximab vedotin exposure differed. This specimen consisted of peripheral blood mononuclear cells (PBMCs), obtained before the fourth cycle of nivolumab. The receptor comes from a human donor with classical Hodgkin lymphoma. This chain uses TRBV5-1 with TRBJ2-5, with D maybe TRBD1 (5 bases). Here the CDR3 reads CASSFQGYQETQYF. The CDR3 nucleotides are TGCGCCAGCAGCTTCCAGGGCTACCAAGAGACCCAGTACTTC.